The 25 T cell receptor beta chains listed next were all sequenced from one sample in a study of CD8+CD57+ T cells in acquired aplastic anemia. TCR beta VDJ and CDR3 were profiled, and genomic DNA was the template. TCRdb ran MiXCR on the reads and lists one entry per CDR3 protein. The profile covers 260,000 or so distinct CDR3 sequences, with 65% to 90% appearing a single time and less than 50% taken by the ten largest. CD8+CD57+ cell expansion had been shown by flow cytometry in patients chosen for sequencing. Sequencing was done on a sample of sorted CD4+, CD8+, or CD8+CD57+ T cells (not recorded which) from PBMCs. The receptors here all came from a human donor with aplastic anemia.

About this clonotype: At one end, the junction sequence differs from germline, possibly due to a read error. The chain employs TRBV7-8 and TRBJ1-5, with a weak D call TRBD1 (6 bases). Germline V gene sequence: CDR1 SGHVS, CDR2 FQNEAQ. There are 13 residues in the CDR3. Here the CDR3 reads CASSYTPDRTALF. CDR3 DNA sequence: TGTGCCAGCAGCTATACTCCAGACCGGACAGCCCTTTTT.

The rearrangement links TRBV9 to TRBJ2-2; D ambiguous. The CDR3 is 12 residues long. Per germline, CDR1 SGDLS and CDR2 YYNGEE. V gave up 4 bases and J gave up 16 bases, with 17 bases separating them. This CDR3 reads CASSLAPGVQFF. The CDR3 region has the DNA TGTGCCAGCAGCTTAGCTCCCGGCGTGCAGTTTTTT.

Turning to this clonotype: Relative to the germline gene, one junction end is altered; a read error may explain this. This sequence joins TRBV7-3 and TRBJ2-5; D gene unclear. CDR1 and CDR2 (germline): SGHTA, FQGTGA. The CDR3 runs to 15 residues. The CDR3 sequence is CASSQGLAAGYTFYF. The CDR3 coding sequence is TGCGCCAGCAGCCAAGGCCTTGCAGCTGGCTACACCTTCTACTTC.

The J gene is TRBJ1-2, the V gene TRBV7-7; D is perhaps TRBD1 (5 bases). Trimming took off 6 bases at V and 7 bases at J, with 15 bases between the two ends. Germline CDR1 and CDR2: SSHAT and FNYEAQ (reference sequence). The CDR3 is 13 amino acids. CDR3 loop: CASSQDIAAGYTF. CDR3 DNA: TGTGCCAGCAGTCAGGACATTGCAGCTGGCTACACCTTC.

A word on this clonotype: One junction end disagrees with the germline gene, perhaps due to a read error. V and J are TRBV7-3 and TRBJ2-3; TRBD1 matches 9 bases. Germline V CDR1 and CDR2: SGHTA, FQGTGA. The CDR3 contains 14 residues. The CDR3 nucleotides are TGTGCCAGACAGGGGGCTAGGGAGACCCATTACCACGATTTT. It translates to CARQGARETHYHDF. The full variable domain, in which reference TRBV7-3 and TRBJ2-3 provide the parts outside the CDR3, is GAGVSQTPSNKVTEKGKYVELRCDPISGHTALYWYRQSLGQGPEFLIYFQGTGAADDSGLPNDRFFAVRPEGSVSTLKIQRTERGDSAVYLCARQGARETHYHDFGPGTRLTVL.

The chain is built from TRBV13 and TRBJ2-5; 9 nucleotides match TRBD2. Germline V gene lookup returns CDR1 PRHDT and CDR2 FYEKMQ (reference sequence). The CDR3 has 15 amino acids. The J segment lost 5 bases and the V segment lost 2 bases, leaving 6 bases of the junction unmatched. CDR3 loop: CASSLLAGGRETQYF. In DNA form, the CDR3 reads TGTGCCAGCAGCTTATTGGCGGGAGGGCGGGAGACCCAGTACTTC.

The chain recombines TRBV9 with TRBJ1-1; a possible D gene is TRBD1 (5 bases). This CDR3 is 16 amino acids long. V was pared by 3 bases and J by 9 bases, with 24 bases between. Germline loops: CDR1 SGDLS, CDR2 YYNGEE. The CDR3 bases are TGTGCCAGCAGCGACGACAGCGCCTCCTATAATTCACAAGCTTTCTTT. This gives the protein CASSDDSASYNSQAFF.

This chain joins TRBV20-1 and TRBJ2-1; D is possibly TRBD1 (5 bases). CDR1 DFQATT and CDR2 SNEGSKA come from the germline V gene (reference sequence). This CDR3 has 12 amino acids. V lost 2 bases and J 5 bases, leaving 7 bases between the germline ends. The CDR3 bases are TGCAGTGCTAGACGCAGGGACAATGAGCAGTTCTTC. It translates to CSARRRDNEQFF.

The chain carries TRBV9 and TRBJ2-7; perhaps TRBD2 as D (6 bases). V shed 0 bases and J shed 8 bases, with 21 bases lying between them. The CDR3 runs to 16 residues. Germline CDR1 reads SGDLS; CDR2 reads YYNGEE. DNA of the CDR3: TGTGCCAGCAGCGTAGAGGACTATCCCCTGGTGAACAAGCAGTACGTC. It specifies CASSVEDYPLVNKQYV.

This clonotype was seen only once. The rearrangement uses TRBV4-1 and TRBJ1-2, with a weak D call TRBD1 (6 bases). CDR1 and CDR2 from the germline V gene are MGHRA and YSYEKL. The V end lost 1 base, the J end lost 9 bases, and 21 bases lay between the germline ends. The CDR3 is made up of 16 amino acids. The CDR3 DNA reads TGCGCCAGCAGCCAAGGCCGGGCAGGGGTCGTCTCCTGCTACACCTTC. It translates to CASSQGRAGVVSCYTF.

CDR3 in amino acids: CASSLGEGGYDSPYEQYV. The CDR3 DNA follows: TGTGCCAGCAGCTTGGGGGAGGGCGGCTATGATTCACCCTACGAGCAGTACGTC. The chain is built from TRBV7-9 and TRBJ2-7; 7 nucleotides match TRBD2. Germline V gives CDR1 SEHNR, CDR2 FQNEAQ (reference sequence). The CDR3 extends over 18 amino acids. Trimming cost V 3 bases and J 2 bases; bases outside gene matches: 16.

The rearrangement joins TRBV12-3 or TRBV12-4 to TRBJ1-5, with D perhaps TRBD1 (6 bases). The CDR3 consists of 14 residues. The V gene lost 2 bases and the J gene lost 3 bases, with 8 bases spanning the gap. CDR3 region: CASSLNRDNQPQHF. As DNA, the CDR3 is TGTGCCAGCAGTTTAAACAGGGACAATCAGCCCCAGCATTTT.

On this clonotype: The junction departs from germline at one end; a sequencing error may be responsible. V gene TRBV9 combines with J gene TRBJ2-3, with 13 nucleotides matching TRBD2. The germline V gene encodes CDR1 SGDLS and CDR2 YYNGEE. This CDR3 comprises 14 residues. Here the CDR3 DNA reads TGCGCCAGCAGCCAAGAGGGACTAGCGGGAAAAAATGATTTT. It codes for CASSQEGLAGKNDF.

This clonotype showed up just a few times. This sequence joins TRBV7-3 and TRBJ2-4; D is tentatively TRBD1 or TRBD2 (5 bases each). Trimming removed 5 bases at V and 9 bases at J, with 11 bases between. The V gene's germline CDR1 is SGHTA and CDR2 FQGTGA. CDR3 length equals 12 residues. The DNA of the CDR3 is TGTGCCAGCAGCGGAGCTGGGGGCATTCAGTACTTC. Translation: CASSGAGGIQYF. The full variable domain, its missing parts supplied by reference TRBV7-3 and TRBJ2-4, is GAGVSQTPSNKVTEKGKYVELRCDPISGHTALYWYRQSLGQGPEFLIYFQGTGAADDSGLPNDRFFAVRPEGSVSTLKIQRTERGDSAVYLCASSGAGGIQYFGAGTRLSVL.

V and J are TRBV5-1 and TRBJ2-1; D possibly corresponds to TRBD2 (6 bases). The V and J ends lost 1 base and 12 bases respectively, with 14 bases between them. Germline lookup yields CDR1 SGHRS and CDR2 YFSETQ. The CDR3 is 13 residues long. CDR3 protein: CASSLRPGATQFF. The CDR3 DNA is TGCGCCAGCAGCTTGAGGCCGGGAGCTACGCAGTTCTTC.

The chain carries TRBV7-2 and TRBJ2-7; D is unresolved. V was shortened by 5 bases and J by 6 bases, with 8 bases between the two germline ends. CDR1 and CDR2 from the germline V gene are SGHTA and FQGNSA. The CDR3 contains 11 residues. The CDR3, as DNA: TGTGCCAGCAGCGTCGTCAGCGAGCAGTACTTC. Protein: CASSVVSEQYF.

Turning to this clonotype: The CDR3 ends on some other residue instead of the conserved phenylalanine or tryptophan, so this is likely a read error. The limits of the CDR3 on the DNA are not certain, so only TCRdb's listed CDR3 is given. The rearrangement links TRBV9 to TRBJ2-3; TRBD1 was called by the table and not checked on the DNA. Per the germline V gene, CDR1 is SGDLS and CDR2 is YYNGEE. The CDR3 spans 13 amino acids, including both terminal residues. The CDR3 loop reads CASGTGGEKPFFV.

Comment on this clonotype: Because the CDR3's place on the DNA is in doubt, the DNA is left out and the CDR3 is given as listed by TCRdb. The chain has TRBV7-9 and TRBJ1-5; TRBD1, the D gene given by the table, was not confirmed from the DNA. The CDR3 is 14 residues long, counting both termini. The V gene's germline CDR1 is SEHNR and CDR2 FQNEAQ (reference sequence). The CDR3 protein is CAGQDASETQYFGF.

The rearrangement links TRBV20-1 to TRBJ2-7; D uncertain. This CDR3 has 14 residues. Trimming took 4 bases from V and 6 from J, leaving 19 bases between them. The germline gives CDR1 DFQATT, CDR2 SNEGSKA (reference sequence). The DNA for the CDR3 is TGCAGTGCTACCCCGACCCATCGTATGGGCGAGCAGTACTTC. This sequence encodes CSATPTHRMGEQYF.

This clonotype has a handful of counts. The junction differs from germline at one of its ends, possibly a read error. V is TRBV2 and J is TRBJ2-1, with 7 nucleotides matching TRBD2. From germline, CDR1 is SNHLY and CDR2 FYNNEI. The CDR3 contains 13 residues. The CDR3 bases are TGTGCCAGCAGGCAGGGACGAGCGGGAAGGCTGTCCTTC. Translating gives CASRQGRAGRLSF.

This rearrangement joins TRBV5-1 to TRBJ2-3, with a weak D call TRBD2 (6 bases). The CDR3 is 14 residues long. Germline assignment: CDR1 SGHRS and CDR2 YFSETQ. V dropped 2 bases and J dropped 6 bases, with 13 bases sitting between them. The CDR3 region is CASSLAGKEDTQYF. The CDR3 DNA reads TGCGCCAGCAGCTTAGCGGGCAAAGAGGATACGCAGTATTTT.

V gene TRBV5-5 combines with J gene TRBJ2-3, with unresolved D. The V end was cut by 1 base, the J end by 3 bases, with 6 bases between. The length of the CDR3 is 13 residues. Germline V gene data show CDR1 as SGHKS and CDR2 as YYEKEE (reference sequence). CDR3: CASSLFGTDTQYF. The CDR3 bases are TGTGCCAGCAGCTTGTTCGGGACAGATACGCAGTATTTT.

The chain is built from TRBV7-8 and TRBJ1-6; no reliable D call. The CDR3 has 15 amino acids. The V and J ends lost 1 base and 9 bases respectively, with 13 bases between them. From germline, CDR1 is SGHVS and CDR2 FQNEAQ. The CDR3 DNA reads TGTGCCAGCAGCTTAGAGGGATCTTATGTTTCACCCCTCCACTTT. Amino acid sequence: CASSLEGSYVSPLHF.

This clonotype was recorded a few times. The chain links TRBV11-3 to TRBJ2-2; no clear D. Trimming removed 1 base from V and 11 bases from J, with 8 bases in between. This CDR3 contains 12 residues. Germline assignment: CDR1 SGHNT and CDR2 YENEEA. CDR3 sequence reads: CASSLVPAELFF. As DNA, the CDR3 is TGTGCCAGCAGCTTAGTTCCGGCAGAGCTGTTTTTT.

This clonotype appeared a single time. V and J are TRBV11-3 and TRBJ2-3; D remains unclear. Germline CDR1 reads SGHNT; CDR2 reads YENEEA. Trimming left V 4 bases short and J 6 bases short, with 14 bases between. The CDR3 spans 14 residues. The chain's CDR3 is CASSSARGTDTQYF. The CDR3 region has the DNA TGTGCCAGCAGCTCAGCCAGAGGTACCGATACGCAGTATTTT.